This T cell receptor (beta chain) derives from a study of blood T cells in healthy people across ages. A second PCR, run for about 7 to 12 cycles, used a sample-barcoded 5' primer plus a J-beta primer mix. TCRdb independently ran MiXCR on the 5' RACE reads; one entry per CDR3 protein. Among 800,000 to 950,000 distinct CDR3 sequences, under 50% were seen once, and the ten largest hold around 15%. The CDR3 covers 14 residues. The germline V and J ends were trimmed by 4 bases and 1 base, with 14 bases remaining between them. The germline V gene encodes CDR1 DFQATT and CDR2 SNEGSKA (reference sequence). The source is a man aged 30 to 39 in good health. This rearrangement joins TRBV20-1 to TRBJ2-7, with D perhaps assigned TRBD1 or TRBD2 (5 bases each). The sequencing input was blood. The CDR3 sequence: CSAIPGTGSYEQYF. The DNA of the CDR3 is TGCAGTGCTATCCCAGGGACGGGTTCCTACGAGCAGTACTTC.